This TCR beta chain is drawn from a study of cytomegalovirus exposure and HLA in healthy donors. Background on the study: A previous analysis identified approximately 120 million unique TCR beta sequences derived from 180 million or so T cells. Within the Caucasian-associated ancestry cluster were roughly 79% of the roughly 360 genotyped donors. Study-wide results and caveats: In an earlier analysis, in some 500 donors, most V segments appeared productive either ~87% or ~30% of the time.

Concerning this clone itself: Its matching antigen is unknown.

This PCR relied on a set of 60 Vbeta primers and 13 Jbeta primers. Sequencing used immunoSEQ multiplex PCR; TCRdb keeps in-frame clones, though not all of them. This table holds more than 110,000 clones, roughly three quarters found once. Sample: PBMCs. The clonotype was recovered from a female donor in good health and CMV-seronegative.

CDR3 sequence (DNA): TGTGCCAGCAGCTCAAAAACAGGGGACGGAAACACCATATATTTT. The encoded protein is CASSSKTGDGNTIYF. The gene calls are TRBV7-2 and TRBJ1-3, with 7 nucleotides matching TRBD1. The germline V gene has CDR1 SGHTA and CDR2 FQGNSA. The ends lost 4 bases at V and 4 bases at J; junction bases unmatched: 7. This CDR3 has 15 residues.